This T cell receptor beta chain originates from a study of OX40 agonist ivuxolimab in advanced cancers. Sequencing was performed with immunoSEQ multiplex PCR; in TCRdb, only in-frame clones are kept and a portion is missing. The sample holds 65,000 to 70,000 clones, roughly four fifths seen once. This CDR3 comprises 19 residues. Germline CDR1 is MDHEN and CDR2 is SYDVKM. V lost 3 bases and J lost 0; bases outside the gene matches: 11. The V call is TRBV28, the J call TRBJ2-6; TRBD1 agrees at 7 bases. The sample in question was CD4+ or CD8+ T cells sorted from blood, obtained in a trial of the OX40 agonist ivuxolimab. This clonotype was obtained from an adult with an advanced solid tumor such as melanoma, head and neck, liver or kidney cancer. The CDR3 coding sequence is TGTGCCAGCAGTTTTCCGATGACAGGGAGAGCCTCTGGGGCCAACGTCCTGACTTTC. Amino acids: CASSFPMTGRASGANVLTF.